The sequence of this T cell receptor (beta chain) was determined in a study of CD39 and CD103 CD8 tumor-infiltrating T cells (dated by TCRdb to about 2018). Regarding the research as a whole: An HPV-positive HNSCC, an HPV-negative HNSCC, an ovarian cancer and a melanoma patient were represented in the repertoire comparisons shown. TCRbeta CDR3 deep sequencing compared repertoires of CD8 TIL subsets defined by CD103 and CD39 with peripheral memory CD8 T cells.

From around 10,000 to 100,000 sorted cells per subset, genomic DNA was extracted using the DNeasy Blood and Tissue Kit. TCRbeta V-J or V-D-J regions were sequenced and mapped by the immunoSEQ service, with coverage above 10x per sample. The authors' pipeline ran thus. Analysis was restricted to productive rearrangements exported from the immunoSEQ Analyzer platform, and clonality was assessed using the 500 most abundant clones. To quantify how much repertoires overlapped between populations, both the Morisita-Horn similarity index and the Jaccard index were used. Morisita-Horn similarity between CD8 T-cell subset TCR repertoires was measured in a handful of cancer patients. TCRdb took over this immuneACCESS table, retaining in-frame rearrangements with V and J assigned. Such tables are incomplete; in checked studies, under half of the missing clones stem from an unresolved V gene, and the remainder is unexplained. The V and J calls and clone size were taken over from that table, and D and trimming were inferred from the DNA. Here the sample has roughly 3,000 clones; 83% occur a single time. Approximately 21% of the sample comes from the top ten.

The investigation overall reported the following: DP TIL clonotypes were rarely detected in blood or uninvolved lymph node, whereas DN TIL clonotypes were found to largely overlap with peripheral memory CD8 repertoires. DP CD8 TILs appeared to be more oligoclonal than DN and SP CD8 TILs and blood memory CD8 T cells, with roughly 55-90% covered by the top 30 clonotypes.

Spanning cysteine to phenylalanine, the CDR3 consists of 17 amino acids. Solely the CDR3 DNA is kept, with 51 bases framed from the first base. According to the germline V gene, CDR1 reads LGHNA and CDR2 reads YSLEER. V is pruned by 0 bases and J by 2 bases, leaving 6 bases of the junction without a gene match. At the time samples were collected, the patients were not on therapy, although their prior treatments varied from chemotherapy, radiotherapy, surgery and immunotherapy to none at all. Thawed cells were enriched for T lymphocytes with a negative-selection kit, adding EpCAM beads for tumor-infiltrating lymphocytes. CD8 TIL subsets were FACS-sorted as CD3+CD4-CD8+CD45RA- cells split by CD39 and CD103 expression into DN, SP and DP. After mincing, tumor specimens underwent a 1 h digestion with hyaluronidase, collagenase and DNase, and were then filtered, enriched by Ficoll and cryopreserved. On a FACSAria II, each population was sorted to 99% purity, and the resulting cell pellets were frozen for TCR sequencing with no culture step.

This clone was seen more than once but under ten times. No cognate antigen has been identified for it. Per-nucleotide qualities are absent, and no much larger clonotype sits a single base away. The clonotype comes from a human donor with head and neck squamous cell carcinoma. The rearranged chain carries TRBV4-3 and TRBJ2-2; TRBD1 agrees with 7 junctional bases. The sequenced sample was CD39- CD103- CD8+ T cells sorted from the tumor. The label giving this sample's cell subset or site can be read as: CD103-CD39- double-negative CD45RA- CD8 T cells. DNA sequence: TGCGCCAGCAGCCAAGATGTAGGACAGGTCAACACCGGGGAGCTGTTTTTT. Its protein is CASSQDVGQVNTGELFF.